The 23 T cell receptor beta chains given below trace back to one sample, sequenced in a study of spatial heterogeneity in lung cancer. For these receptors, no antigen is known. The time point here: sample taken at primary tumor resection. Whole-study findings and limits: How many expanded intratumoral alpha and beta TCRs were present tracked the tumor mutation count, which was a count of nonsynonymous mutations.

TCRdb re-called the 5' RACE reads through MiXCR, storing one row per CDR3 protein. The data show about 9,800 distinct CDR3 sequences, approximately 58% seen once. Sequenced here: lung tumor tissue, sampled at surgery. These receptors were obtained from a female donor with early-stage non-small cell lung cancer.

Concerning this clonotype: Since it is a stray read in a library aimed at alpha chains, this beta chain has a size that is not meaningful. This chain connects TRBV7-3 to TRBJ2-4; weak D call: TRBD1 (6 bases). Per the germline V gene, CDR1 is SGHTA and CDR2 is FQGTGA. V shed 3 bases and J shed 2 bases, with 14 bases lying between them. The CDR3 consists of 16 residues. The CDR3 protein is CASSFGPGDPKNIQYF. The CDR3 nucleotides read TGTGCCAGCAGCTTTGGTCCAGGGGACCCCAAAAACATTCAGTACTTC.

Details on this clonotype: The library was built for alpha chains, so this beta chain is an off-target read and its size means little. The V call is TRBV10-3, the J call TRBJ2-7, with D possibly matching TRBD1 (6 bases). Germline V gene data show CDR1 as ENHRY and CDR2 as SYGVKD. V gave up 4 bases and J gave up 6 bases, with 13 bases separating them. The CDR3 is 13 amino acids. CDR3 sequence (DNA): TGTGCCATCAGTGGGCAACAGGGCTTCGAGCAGTACTTC. As protein: CAISGQQGFEQYF.

Notes on this clonotype: Being off target in a library aimed at alpha chains, this beta chain has a size of little meaning. The chain uses TRBV10-3 and TRBJ2-1; D might be TRBD2 (7 bases). CDR1 is ENHRY, CDR2 SYGVKD, per germline. V lost 3 bases, J lost 3 bases, and 12 bases lay in between. The CDR3 runs to 15 residues. CDR3 in amino acids: CAISDGGQNYNEQFF. CDR3 DNA: TGTGCCATCAGTGACGGGGGGCAAAACTACAATGAGCAGTTCTTC.

Notes on this clonotype: Since it is a stray read in a library aimed at alpha chains, this beta chain has a size that is not meaningful. This chain links TRBV20-1 with TRBJ2-5; 8 nucleotides line up with TRBD2. This CDR3 region has 14 residues. Trimming at V came to 5 bases and at J to 1 base, leaving 6 bases not matched to a gene. CDR1 DFQATT and CDR2 SNEGSKA come from the germline V gene (reference sequence). The CDR3 coding sequence is TGCAGTGCTTTTAGCGGGGCCGCCCAAGAGACCCAGTACTTC. As protein: CSAFSGAAQETQYF.

As for this clonotype: This beta chain lies outside the target of a library built for alpha chains; its clone size means little. This rearrangement joins TRBV2 to TRBJ2-3, with 14 positions matching TRBD2. This CDR3 has 15 amino acids. With 5 bases clipped from V and 3 bases from J, the junction kept 1 base outside the gene matches. CDR1 and CDR2 from the germline V gene are SNHLY and FYNNEI. CDR3 residues: CASSRTSGGTDTQYF. CDR3 DNA: TGTGCCAGCAGTCGGACTAGCGGGGGGACAGATACGCAGTATTTT.

This clonotype was recorded a few times. A library prepared for alpha chains yielded this beta chain as an off-target read; its size is of little meaning. This rearrangement joins TRBV20-1 to TRBJ2-4; perhaps TRBD1 as D (5 bases). Germline-derived CDR1 and CDR2 are DFQATT and SNEGSKA (reference sequence). V lost 1 base to trimming and J lost 8 bases, with 15 bases between them. The CDR3 runs 14 residues. DNA for the CDR3: TGCAGTGCTAGAGGAACTATGCTGGGGCACATTCAGTACTTC. Amino acid sequence: CSARGTMLGHIQYF.

Concerning this clonotype: In a library made to pick up alpha chains, this beta chain is a stray read with a size that means little. This chain connects TRBV30 to TRBJ1-3; no reliable D call. Germline loops: CDR1 GTSNPN, CDR2 SVGIG (reference sequence). Trimming left V 4 bases short and J 2 bases short, with 3 bases between. The CDR3 spans 11 residues. The CDR3: CAWIAGNTIYF. The CDR3 nucleotides read TGTGCCTGGATAGCTGGAAACACCATATATTTT.

This clonotype was counted once. The size of this beta chain means little, since it is a stray read in a library made for alpha chains. The chain uses TRBV7-2 and TRBJ2-7, with TRBD2 identical over 9 bases. Trimming removed 6 bases from V and 2 bases from J; junction bases left unmatched: 11. Germline CDR1 reads SGHTA; CDR2 reads FQGNSA. This CDR3 spans 16 amino acids. The CDR3 DNA follows: TGTGCCAGCAGTCAACGAGGGGCTAGCGGGGCCTACGAGCAGTACTTC. Its translation is CASSQRGASGAYEQYF.

As to this clonotype: This beta chain appears as a stray read in a library generated for alpha chains; its size is not informative. This chain connects TRBV4-3 to TRBJ2-7; the D gene is possibly TRBD2 (5 bases). The ends were cut back, 0 bases at V and 0 bases at J, with 9 bases in the middle. Germline V CDR1 and CDR2: LGHNA, YSLEER. There are 15 residues in the CDR3. The CDR3 protein is CASSQERATSYEQYF. The CDR3 bases are TGCGCCAGCAGCCAAGAGCGGGCCACCTCCTACGAGCAGTACTTC.

This clonotype was seen only once. A library made for alpha chains picked up this beta chain off target, so its size means little. This chain uses TRBV6-5 with TRBJ2-2, with 9 bases fitting TRBD2. In germline, CDR1 is MNHEY, CDR2 SVGAGI. This CDR3 is 17 amino acids long. V gave up 2 bases and J gave up 4 bases; unmatched junction bases: 8. In DNA, the CDR3 is TGTGCCAGCAGTTACGCTAGACTAGCGGCGAGCACCGGGGAGCTGTTTTTT. This codes for CASSYARLAASTGELFF.

In regard to this clonotype: This beta chain slipped into a library made for alpha chains as a stray read, so its size is not meaningful. This chain connects TRBV29-1 to TRBJ1-2, with D maybe TRBD1 (5 bases). CDR1 is SQVTM, CDR2 ANQGSEA, per germline. The CDR3 spans 12 residues. Trimming shortened V by 0 bases and J by 4 bases, and 6 bases separated the two germline ends. CDR3 in amino acids: CSVEEGGYGYTF. The CDR3 DNA sequence: TGCAGCGTTGAAGAGGGGGGCTATGGCTACACCTTC.

In this sample, this clonotype turned up a few times. This beta chain slipped into a library made for alpha chains as a stray read, so its size is not meaningful. The rearrangement joins TRBV18 to TRBJ2-1; 7 positions match TRBD2. The V segment lost 6 bases and the J segment 0 bases; nucleotides outside the gene matches: 2. Germline CDR1 and CDR2: KGHSH and LQKENI. The CDR3 covers 14 residues. CDR3 protein: CASSGGSSYNEQFF. CDR3 DNA: TGTGCCAGCTCCGGGGGGAGCTCCTACAATGAGCAGTTCTTC.

Concerning this clonotype: The library was designed around alpha chains, so this beta chain is a stray read whose abundance carries little weight. The chain recombines TRBV12-3 or TRBV12-4 with TRBJ2-5, with D perhaps matching TRBD2 (7 bases). V lost 6 bases, J lost 5 bases, and 19 bases lay in between. The CDR3 runs 15 residues. The CDR3 sequence: CASSPGGGGIETQYF. CDR3 bases: TGTGCCAGCAGCCCCGGAGGCGGGGGCATCGAGACCCAGTACTTC.

Of note for this clonotype: Because the library targeted alpha chains, this beta chain is an off-target read whose size means little. The chain joins TRBV11-2 to TRBJ2-1; no definite D call. There are 16 residues in the CDR3. Germline values: CDR1 SGHAT, CDR2 FQNNGV. Deletions cut 7 bases from V and 0 bases from J, with 16 bases between. The CDR3 sequence is CASTLDPLSSYNEQFF. CDR3 nucleotides: TGTGCCAGCACCTTGGATCCTTTGAGCTCCTACAATGAGCAGTTCTTC.

Remarks on this clonotype: Since the library was made to target alpha chains, this beta chain is a stray read and its abundance is not meaningful. The chain is built from TRBV7-9 and TRBJ2-3; 10 bases align to TRBD2. Per the germline V gene, CDR1 is SEHNR and CDR2 is FQNEAQ (reference sequence). Trimming took 5 bases from V and 4 from J; bases not matched to a gene: 9. The CDR3 has 16 residues. The CDR3 nucleotides are TGTGCCAGCAGCGGCAGGACTAGCGGACGGTCAGATACGCAGTATTTT. This translates into CASSGRTSGRSDTQYF.

Comments on this clonotype: This beta chain came through as a stray read in a library set up for alpha chains, and its size says little. For the CDR3, the DNA is TGCGCCAGCAGCTCGACTGGACCAGGAAGCTCCTACAATGAGCAGTTCTTC. Translating gives CASSSTGPGSSYNEQFF. The chain combines TRBV5-1 with TRBJ2-1; D is unclear. The CDR3 is 17 amino acids. Deletions cut 3 bases from V and 0 bases from J, with 16 bases between. Germline V gives CDR1 SGHRS, CDR2 YFSETQ. The variable domain in full, completed from reference TRBV5-1 and TRBJ2-1, reads KAGVTQTPRYLIKTRGQQVTLSCSPISGHRSVSWYQQTPGQGLQFLFEYFSETQRNKGNFPGRFSGRQFSNSRSEMNVSTLELGDSALYLCASSSTGPGSSYNEQFFGPGTRLTVL.

To note about this clonotype: This beta chain appears as a stray read in a library generated for alpha chains; its size is not informative. The rearrangement joins TRBV5-4 to TRBJ1-2, with a possible D match to TRBD1 (5 bases). The V end lost 0 bases, the J end lost 4 bases, and 10 bases lay between the germline ends. The CDR3 covers 14 residues. CDR1 is SGHNT and CDR2 is YYREEE in the germline V gene (reference sequence). Written as DNA, the CDR3 is TGTGCCAGCAGCTTGGTCGGGACGGTCTATGGCTACACCTTC. Translation: CASSLVGTVYGYTF.

A remark on this clonotype: This beta chain is an off-target read within a library intended for alpha chains, so its frequency means little. The rearrangement uses TRBV24-1 and TRBJ2-3; 10 nucleotides match TRBD2. This CDR3 spans 13 amino acids. Germline CDR1 is KGHDR and CDR2 is SFDVKD. V was clipped by 9 bases and J by 4 bases; unmatched bases: 3. The CDR3 is CATGAGGADTQYF. The CDR3 DNA follows: TGTGCCACCGGAGCGGGGGGGGCAGATACGCAGTATTTT.

This clonotype was recorded once. This beta chain came through as a stray read in a library set up for alpha chains, and its size says little. The V and J genes are TRBV7-2 and TRBJ2-7; 8 bases fit TRBD2. Germline-derived CDR1 and CDR2 are SGHTA and FQGNSA. The CDR3 is made up of 15 amino acids. V was pared by 2 bases and J by 3 bases, with 6 bases of the junction left unmatched. The CDR3 sequence is CASSLMPGLVYEQYF. CDR3 nucleotides: TGTGCCAGCAGCTTAATGCCGGGACTAGTCTACGAGCAGTACTTC.

Only a few counts were recorded for this clonotype. Because the library targeted alpha chains, this beta chain is an off-target read whose size means little. Written as DNA, the CDR3 is TGTGCCAGCAGGAGGGACCCAGGTTCAGGGACCCAGTACTTC. This translates into CASRRDPGSGTQYF. The genes are TRBV6-5 and TRBJ2-5, with D perhaps assigned TRBD1 or TRBD2 (5 bases each). V lost 6 bases and J 7 bases, leaving 18 bases between the germline ends. Per the germline V gene, CDR1 is MNHEY and CDR2 is SVGAGI. This CDR3 has 14 residues.

This clonotype appeared a few times. Since the library was made to target alpha chains, this beta chain is a stray read and its abundance is not meaningful. The rearrangement joins TRBV9 to TRBJ1-2; 8 bases are shared with TRBD1. Per germline, CDR1 SGDLS and CDR2 YYNGEE. J gave up 8 bases and V 2 bases, and 8 bases lay outside the gene matches. This CDR3 contains 14 residues. The chain's CDR3 is CASSVRVDRVGYTF. The CDR3 DNA follows: TGTGCCAGCAGCGTGAGAGTGGACAGGGTAGGCTACACCTTC.

This clonotype came up a few times. The library was built for alpha chains, so this beta chain is an off-target read and its size means little. The rearrangement links TRBV18 to TRBJ1-2, with a tentative D call TRBD1 (5 bases). This CDR3 spans 14 amino acids. Looked up from germline, CDR1 is KGHSH and CDR2 is LQKENI. Trimming removed 3 bases at V and 7 bases at J, with 15 bases between. In DNA, the CDR3 is TGTGCCAGCTCACCTTTGGACGGGCAGGGTGGCTACACCTTC. It encodes CASSPLDGQGGYTF.

A word on this clonotype: A library made for alpha chains picked up this beta chain off target, so its size means little. The chain uses TRBV11-1 and TRBJ1-1, with a tentative D call TRBD1 (6 bases). The V end lost 6 bases, the J end lost 3 bases, and 11 bases lay between the germline ends. The CDR3 has 13 amino acids. Germline V gene data show CDR1 as SGHAT and CDR2 as FQDESV (reference sequence). For the CDR3, the DNA is TGTGCCAGCAGAGCGAACAGGGACACTGAAGCTTTCTTT. This gives the protein CASRANRDTEAFF.